These 9 T cell receptor beta chains were all obtained from the same sample, sequenced in a study of T cells in Graves' hyperthyroidism and ophthalmopathy (dated by TCRdb to the late 2010s). Library preparation used multiplex PCR. These reads were obtained on an Illumina HiSeq 2000. Amplification of TCR beta CDR3 regions was carried out from RNA transcripts. The first round of RT-PCR for the TCR CDR3 was performed with the HTBI primer set and the Qiagen OneStep RT-PCR kit. The public sequencing data were trimmed at Q25 with fastp and processed into clonotypes with MiXCR by TCRdb, which kept only in-frame beta chains. Every entry covers one CDR3 protein and lists the most common genes and DNA from its rows. The sample table lists 500,000 to 600,000 distinct CDR3 sequences, over 35% of them with a count of one. 44% of the sample is taken by the ten largest. Input material: peripheral blood or thyroid tissue (not recorded which). The receptors were sampled from an adult woman with Graves' disease, either hyperthyroidism or ophthalmopathy (not recorded which).

The rearrangement joins TRBV7-2 to TRBJ1-1; perhaps TRBD1 as D (5 bases). Germline V gene sequence: CDR1 SGHTA, CDR2 FQGNSA. With 0 bases removed from V and 7 bases from J, the gap between germline ends came to 9 bases. This CDR3 contains 13 residues. The CDR3 coding sequence is TGTGCCAGCAGCTTAGCCGGACATCTTGAAGCTTTCTTT. Residues: CASSLAGHLEAFF. The whole variable domain, filled in from reference TRBV7-2 and TRBJ1-1, reads GAGVSQSPSNKVTEKGKDVELRCDPISGHTALYWYRQSLGQGLEFLIYFQGNSAPDKSGLPSDRFSAERTGGSVSTLTIQRTQQEDSAVYLCASSLAGHLEAFFGQGTRLTVV.

This clonotype was recorded at least ten times. CDR3 nucleotide sequence: TGCAGCGCCGGGGAAAATAGCAATCAGCCCCAGCATTTT. It yields the protein CSAGENSNQPQHF. The V call is TRBV20-1, the J call TRBJ1-5; D is unclear. Germline CDR1 and CDR2: DFQATT and SNEGSKA (reference sequence). CDR3 length: 13 residues.

This clonotype showed up many times. This sequence joins TRBV14 and TRBJ2-5, with 9 bases fitting TRBD2. V lost 5 bases and J lost 6; bases outside the gene matches: 13. The CDR3 totals 16 residues. Germline CDR1 SGHDN, CDR2 FVKESK. The CDR3 DNA reads TGTGCCAGCAGCGAGCTTAGCGGGAGCATGGAGAAGACCCAGTACTTC. As protein: CASSELSGSMEKTQYF.

This clonotype was counted a few times. The chain employs TRBV9 and TRBJ2-2; D is possibly TRBD1 (5 bases). The CDR3 contains 15 residues. The germline CDR1 and CDR2 sequences are SGDLS and YYNGEE. V shed 0 bases and J shed 2 bases, with 8 bases lying between them. This chain's CDR3 is CASSVEGINTGELFF. CDR3 DNA: TGTGCCAGCAGCGTAGAGGGGATTAACACCGGGGAGCTGTTTTTT.

Details on this clonotype: Because the CDR3 is missing its conserved closing phenylalanine or tryptophan, this is likely a read error. The limits of the CDR3 on the DNA are not certain, so only TCRdb's listed CDR3 is given. This chain joins TRBV2 and TRBJ2-5; the D call in the table, TRBD1, was not verified against the DNA. In germline, CDR1 is SNHLY, CDR2 FYNNEI. The CDR3 adds up to 10 amino acids, both ends counted. The CDR3 loop reads CASSWATPNT.

This chain joins TRBV7-2 and TRBJ1-1; TRBD1 agrees at 7 bases. CDR3 length: 15 amino acids. V shed 3 bases, J shed 0 bases, and the junction held 4 bases outside the gene matches. Germline V lookup: CDR1 SGHTA, CDR2 FQGNSA. The CDR3 loop is CASSLSTGVNTEAFF. The CDR3 DNA reads TGTGCCAGCAGCTTGAGCACAGGGGTGAACACTGAAGCTTTCTTT.

The V and J genes are TRBV2 and TRBJ2-5; 12 bases match TRBD2. The CDR3 sequence is 17 residues long. CDR1 and CDR2 (germline): SNHLY, FYNNEI. J lost 0 bases, V lost 8 bases, and 10 bases had no gene match. The CDR3 protein is CASRGLAGSPYQETQYF. The CDR3 DNA follows: TGTGCCAGCCGGGGACTAGCGGGTAGTCCGTACCAAGAGACCCAGTACTTC.

In this sample, this clonotype turned up many times. V is TRBV27 and J is TRBJ2-2; no definite D call. Germline lookup yields CDR1 MNHEY and CDR2 SMNVEV (reference sequence). V lost 3 bases to trimming and J lost 1 base, with 6 bases between them. The CDR3 totals 14 residues. CDR3 sequence (DNA): TGTGCCAGCAGTTTCGAGGTGAACACCGGGGAGCTGTTTTTT. It encodes CASSFEVNTGELFF.

This chain links TRBV7-9 with TRBJ1-5; 9 bases line up with TRBD1. The J segment lost 4 bases and the V segment lost 5 bases, leaving 6 bases of the junction unmatched. Germline CDR1 reads SEHNR; CDR2 reads FQNEAQ (reference sequence). The CDR3 length is 15 residues. The DNA for the CDR3 is TGTGCCAGCAGCACCGGGACAGGGTGGAATCAGCCCCAGCATTTT. It encodes CASSTGTGWNQPQHF.